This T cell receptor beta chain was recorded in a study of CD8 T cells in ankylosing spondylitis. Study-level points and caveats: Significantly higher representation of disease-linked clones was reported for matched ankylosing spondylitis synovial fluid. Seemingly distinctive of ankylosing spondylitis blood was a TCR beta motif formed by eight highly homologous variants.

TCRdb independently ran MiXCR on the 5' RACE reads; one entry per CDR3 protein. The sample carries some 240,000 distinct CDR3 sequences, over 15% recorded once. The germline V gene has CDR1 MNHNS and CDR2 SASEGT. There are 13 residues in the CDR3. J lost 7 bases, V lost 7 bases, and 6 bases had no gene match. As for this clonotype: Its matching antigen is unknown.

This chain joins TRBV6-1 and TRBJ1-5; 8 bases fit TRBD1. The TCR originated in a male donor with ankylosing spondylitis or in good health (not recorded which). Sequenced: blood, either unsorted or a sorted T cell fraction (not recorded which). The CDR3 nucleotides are TGTGCCAGCAACCAAGGACAGGGCCAGCCCCAGCATTTT. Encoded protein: CASNQGQGQPQHF.